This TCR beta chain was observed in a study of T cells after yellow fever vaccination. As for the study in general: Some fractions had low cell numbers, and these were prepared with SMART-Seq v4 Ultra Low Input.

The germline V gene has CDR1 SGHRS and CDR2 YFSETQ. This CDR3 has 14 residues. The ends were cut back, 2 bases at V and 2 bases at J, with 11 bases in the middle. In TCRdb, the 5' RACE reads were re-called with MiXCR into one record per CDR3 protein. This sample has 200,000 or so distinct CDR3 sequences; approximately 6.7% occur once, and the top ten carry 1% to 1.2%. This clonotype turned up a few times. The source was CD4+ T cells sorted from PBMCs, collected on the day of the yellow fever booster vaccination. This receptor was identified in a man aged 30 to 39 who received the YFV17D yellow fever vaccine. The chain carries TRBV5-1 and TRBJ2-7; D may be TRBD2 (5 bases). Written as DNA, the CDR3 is TGCGCCAGCAGCTTTAACAGCGGAACCTACGAGCAGTACTTC. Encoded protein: CASSFNSGTYEQYF.